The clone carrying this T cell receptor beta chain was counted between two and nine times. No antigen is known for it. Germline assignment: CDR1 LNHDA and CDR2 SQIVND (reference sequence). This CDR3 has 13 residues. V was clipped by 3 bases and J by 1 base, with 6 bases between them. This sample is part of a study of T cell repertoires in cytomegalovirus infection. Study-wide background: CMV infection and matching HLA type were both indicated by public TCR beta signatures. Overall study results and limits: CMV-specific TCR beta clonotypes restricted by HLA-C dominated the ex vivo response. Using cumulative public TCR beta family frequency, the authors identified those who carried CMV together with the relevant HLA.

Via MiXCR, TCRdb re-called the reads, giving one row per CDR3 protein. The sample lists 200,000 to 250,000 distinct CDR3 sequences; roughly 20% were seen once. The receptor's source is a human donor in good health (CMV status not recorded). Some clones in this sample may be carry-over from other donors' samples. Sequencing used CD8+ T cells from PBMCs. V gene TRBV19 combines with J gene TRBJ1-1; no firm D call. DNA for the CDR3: TGTGCCAGTAGTATCGATACGAACACTGAAGCTTTCTTT. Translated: CASSIDTNTEAFF.